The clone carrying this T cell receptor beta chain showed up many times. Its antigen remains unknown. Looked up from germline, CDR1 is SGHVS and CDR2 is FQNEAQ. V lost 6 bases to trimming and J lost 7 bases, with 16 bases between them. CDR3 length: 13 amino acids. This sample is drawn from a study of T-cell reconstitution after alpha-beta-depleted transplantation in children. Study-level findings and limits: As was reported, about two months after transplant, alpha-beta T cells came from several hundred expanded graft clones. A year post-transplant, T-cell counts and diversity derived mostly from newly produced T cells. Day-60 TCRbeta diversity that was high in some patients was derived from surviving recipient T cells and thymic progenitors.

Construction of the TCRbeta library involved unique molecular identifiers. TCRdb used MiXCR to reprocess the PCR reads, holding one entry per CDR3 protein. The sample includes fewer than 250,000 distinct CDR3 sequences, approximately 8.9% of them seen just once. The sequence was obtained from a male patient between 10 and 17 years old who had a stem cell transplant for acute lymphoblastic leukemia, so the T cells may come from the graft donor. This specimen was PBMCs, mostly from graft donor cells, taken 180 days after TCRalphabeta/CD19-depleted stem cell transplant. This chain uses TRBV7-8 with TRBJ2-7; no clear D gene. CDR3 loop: CASSTILPGEQYF. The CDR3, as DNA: TGTGCCAGCAGTACTATCCTTCCTGGTGAGCAGTACTTC.